This T cell receptor (beta chain) was sequenced in a study of cytomegalovirus exposure and HLA in healthy donors. The study sampled nominally healthy donors, though unrecorded immune exposures were likely. Study findings and constraints: The authors listed around 150 TCR beta chains as cytomegalovirus-associated.

Both 60 Vbeta primers and 13 Jbeta primers went into the PCR. Sequenced by immunoSEQ multiplex PCR; TCRdb stores in-frame clones only, minus some. The table has about 100,000 clones, roughly 78% seen once. Comment on this clone: The antigen is not known.

This TCR came from a woman aged 60-75 years in good health and CMV-seronegative. Specimen: PBMCs.

CDR3 DNA sequence: TGTGCCAGCAGCCCCGGACTAGCGGCAGAGACCCAGTACTTC. It specifies CASSPGLAAETQYF. The chain joins TRBV5-6 to TRBJ2-5; 10 bases align to TRBD2. Germline assignment: CDR1 SGHDT and CDR2 YYEEEE. The CDR3 length is 14 residues. The V and J ends lost 4 bases and 4 bases, in that order; junction bases with no gene match: 4.